This is a list of T cell receptor beta chains from one sample in a study of T cells in Graves' hyperthyroidism and ophthalmopathy. Each CDR3 protein is one row after TCRdb ran MiXCR on the multiplex PCR reads. The sample has 360,000 or so distinct CDR3 sequences; 15% to 20% are singletons. Sequencing was carried out using blood. The receptors were sampled from a woman aged 18-29 years with Graves' hyperthyroidism. Each CDR3 is given with its conserved first and last residue. Each record gives: D gene, clone size, V gene, J gene, CDR3 DNA, CDR3 protein. The D gene is left open where the match is weak. Size is omitted from some rows. Given values are once, few, many or a class for expanded clones.

TRBD1	medium-sized	TRBV12-3/TRBV12-4	TRBJ1-5	TGTGCCAGCAGTGGAGGGGGCCGTCAGCCCCAGCATTTT	CASSGGGRQPQHF
.	many	TRBV6-5	TRBJ1-5	TGTGCCATCATGGGGGGGCGGGAACAGCCCCAGCATTTT	CAIMGGREQPQHF
.	many	TRBV13	TRBJ1-1	TGTGCCAGCAGCTTTTTTTCAACCAATCTCGAAGCTTTCTTT	CASSFFSTNLEAFF
TRBD1	many	TRBV28	TRBJ2-7	TGTGCCAGTTCCCCCGGGACAGGGCCCTACGAGCAGTACTTC	CASSPGTGPYEQYF
.	many	TRBV6-5	TRBJ2-5	TGTGCCAGCAGTTACGAGGGCCGGGGGGCTACCCAGTACTTC	CASSYEGRGATQYF
TRBD2	many	TRBV4-2	TRBJ2-5	TGTGCCAGCAGCCAAGGGGTTCAAGCGGGGGAGACCCAGTACTTC	CASSQGVQAGETQYF
.	.	TRBV14	TRBJ1-6	TGTGCCAGCAGCCAAGGACGAGAGAATTCACCCCTCCGCTTT	CASSQGRENSPLRF
.	many	TRBV29-1	TRBJ1-1	TGCAGCGTCGCAGGGAGTTACACTGAAGCTTTCTTT	CSVAGSYTEAFF
.	many	TRBV2	TRBJ1-5	TGTGCCAGCAGTATATCTGCCGATCAGCCCCAGCATTTT	CASSISADQPQHF
TRBD1	many	TRBV7-3	TRBJ2-5	TGTGCCAGCAGCTTGACAGGGACGGGAGAGACCCAGTACTTC	CASSLTGTGETQYF
TRBD2	many	TRBV28	TRBJ2-5	TGTGCCAGCAGTTTACTGCAGCGGGGATCGAGGGAGACCCAGTACTTC	CASSLLQRGSRETQYF
.	many	TRBV6-5	TRBJ1-5	TGTGCCAGCAGTTACGGCCAGGGGTATCAGCCCCAGCATTTT	CASSYGQGYQPQHF
.	.	TRBV2	TRBJ1-2	TGTGCCAGCAGTATCTCAGGTAGAGGCTATGGCTACACCTTC	CASSISGRGYGYTF
.	many	TRBV11-2	TRBJ1-1	TGTGCCAGCACCTTGACGGGCACTGAAGCTTTCTTT	CASTLTGTEAFF
TRBD1	many	TRBV6-1	TRBJ1-5	TGTGCCAGCAGAAAAGAAAGGACAGGGACTAGCAATCAGCCCCAGCATTTT	CASRKERTGTSNQPQHF
.	many	TRBV20-1	TRBJ1-1	TGCAGTGCTAGTCGAGAGAACACTGAAGCTTTCTTT	CSASRENTEAFF
.	many	TRBV12-3/TRBV12-4	TRBJ1-1	TGTGCCAGCAGTTTTGACCCATCTAAAGCTTTCTTT	CASSFDPSKAFF
.	many	TRBV6-5	TRBJ1-2	TGTGCCAGCACCAGACAAGCTAACTATGGCTACACCTTC	CASTRQANYGYTF
TRBD2	.	TRBV28	TRBJ2-5	TGTGCCAGCAGTTTAATTGGCCTAGCGGGGGGGCCCCAAGAGACCCAGTACTTC	CASSLIGLAGGPQETQYF
TRBD1	many	TRBV24-1	TRBJ2-5	TGTGCCACCAGTGACCCGGGACAGAAGCAAGAGACCCAGTACTTC	CATSDPGQKQETQYF
.	.	TRBV6-1	TRBJ2-7	TGTGCCAGCCCCTCGGGCGACGGACCCTACGAGCAGTACTTC	CASPSGDGPYEQYF
.	many	TRBV28	TRBJ1-2	TGTGCCAGCATCCGAACTGGACGGCCTTGGGGCTACACCTTC	CASIRTGRPWGYTF
.	once	TRBV20-1	TRBJ1-1	TGCAGTGCTAGCGTAGCCGGCCTGAACACTGAAGCTTTCTTT	CSASVAGLNTEAFF
.	many	TRBV6-5	TRBJ1-1	TGTGCCAGCTCCTTGCAGGGGATCGACACTGAAGCTTTCTTT	CASSLQGIDTEAFF
.	.	TRBV9	TRBJ1-3	TGTGCCAGCAGCGTAGGGAGTTCCTCTGGAAACACCATATGTTTT	CASSVGSSSGNTICF
.	.	TRBV6-1	TRBJ2-7	TGTGCCAGCAGTGTTTGGACGGTCTCCTACGAGCAGTACTTC	CASSVWTVSYEQYF
.	many	TRBV20-1	TRBJ2-6	TGCAGTGCTAGAGACGCCTCTGGGGCCAACGTCCTGACTTTC	CSARDASGANVLTF
.	.	TRBV11-1	TRBJ2-5	TGTGCCAGCAGCTTTGTTGGGGGATTGACCCAGTACTTC	CASSFVGGLTQYF
.	many	TRBV13	TRBJ1-2	TGTGCCAGCAGCCCCGAGAGGGGCTGGTATGGCTACACCTTC	CASSPERGWYGYTF
TRBD2	.	TRBV5-1	TRBJ2-1	TGCGCCAGCAGCTCGACGGGGGGCTCCTACAATGAGCAGTTCTTC	CASSSTGGSYNEQFF
.	few	TRBV6-5	TRBJ2-7	TGTGCCAGCAGTTACACCGGTCACGAGCAGTACTTC	CASSYTGHEQYF
.	many	TRBV20-1	TRBJ1-2	TGCAGTGCTGACGGGTTGGATGGCTACACCTTC	CSADGLDGYTF